Sequencing of this TCR beta chain was carried out in a study of beta chain features in type 1 diabetes. Study as a whole: Sorted cell examination encompassed 85 million to 140 million cells across all samples.

In regard to this clone: Its matching antigen is unknown.

Whole-study findings and limits: Junctions at VDJ sites from type 1 diabetes patients had fewer insertions and more deletions.

Isolated RNA was reverse transcribed in full, so expressed TCRB transcripts were sequenced. The table came from immunoSEQ multiplex PCR; TCRdb's copy has only in-frame clones and leaves some out. Among about 150,000 clones, over 8.5% were seen once, and the ten largest hold roughly 2%. J lost 7 bases, V lost 4 bases, and 6 bases had no gene match. CDR1 is MNHNY, CDR2 SVGAGI, per germline (reference sequence). The CDR3 runs to 15 residues. Input material: central memory CD4+ T cells from blood. The chain combines TRBV6-6 with TRBJ2-1, with 11 positions matching TRBD2. This sequence originates from a man between 18 and 29 years old in good health. The CDR3 here is CASSSRLAGGNEQFF. In DNA form, the CDR3 reads TGTGCCAGCAGTTCCCGTTTAGCGGGAGGGAATGAGCAGTTCTTC.